The present entry profiles one T cell receptor beta chain with its context. The antigen is not known. Germline V gene data show CDR1 as SGHNT and CDR2 as YYREEE (reference sequence). V was trimmed by 0 bases and J by 7 bases, leaving 8 bases between them. The length of the CDR3 is 12 residues. This record comes from a study of cytotoxic CD8 clonotypes in ibrutinib-treated CLL. Study-level background: Researchers reported under twelve relapsed/refractory and about 14 treatment-naive patients, 17 of them IGHV unmutated. The study's findings and limits: In comparison with age-matched healthy donors, baseline clonality was higher and tracked circulating CD8+ T-cell counts.

The assay was immunoSEQ multiplex PCR, and TCRdb's table has in-frame clones only and misses some. The table lists some 150,000 clones, about 76% of them singletons. The V gene is TRBV5-4, the J gene TRBJ2-7, with D tentatively TRBD2 (6 bases). Sequenced material: PBMCs, taken after 24 months of ibrutinib treatment. The origin of this receptor is a human donor with chronic lymphocytic leukemia. For the CDR3, the DNA is TGTGCCAGCAGCTTGGAGGCGGGGGAGCAGTACTTC. This codes for CASSLEAGEQYF.